This TCR beta chain was observed in a study of blood T cells in healthy people across ages. Next came a second PCR, run for about 7 to 11 cycles, which used a sample-barcoded 5' primer along with a J-beta primer mix. Tagging of each cDNA molecule was performed by a template-switch adaptor with 12 random nucleotides. TCRdb used MiXCR to reprocess the 5' RACE reads, holding one entry per CDR3 protein. The sample includes hundreds of thousands of distinct CDR3 sequences, 52% of them seen just once. Details on this clonotype: Its target is not known.

Study-wide results and caveats: Long-lived donors exceeded aged donors in naive CD4+ cells and diversity. Donor CMV infection status was unknown, possibly confounding age-related changes in expanded clonotypes.

This CDR3 spans 14 amino acids. Trimming took off 0 bases at V and 6 bases at J, with 8 bases between the two ends. The germline V gene has CDR1 SEHNR and CDR2 FQNEAQ (reference sequence). Sequencing was performed on blood. The V and J genes are TRBV7-9 and TRBJ2-2, with a possible D match to TRBD2 (5 bases). The sequence derives from a woman older than 75 in good health. The CDR3 DNA sequence: TGTGCCAGCAGCTTAGCGGCGCGGGCCGGGGAGCTGTTTTTT. Translated, it gives CASSLAARAGELFF.